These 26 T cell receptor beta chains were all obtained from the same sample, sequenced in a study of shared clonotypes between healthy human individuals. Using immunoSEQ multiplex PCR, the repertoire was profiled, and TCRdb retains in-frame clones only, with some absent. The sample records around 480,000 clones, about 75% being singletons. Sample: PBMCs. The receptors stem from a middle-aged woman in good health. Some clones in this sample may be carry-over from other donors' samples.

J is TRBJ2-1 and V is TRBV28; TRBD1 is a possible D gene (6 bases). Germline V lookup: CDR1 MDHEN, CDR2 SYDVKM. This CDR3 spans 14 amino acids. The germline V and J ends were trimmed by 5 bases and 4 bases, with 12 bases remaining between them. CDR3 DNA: TGTGCCAGCAGTCCCGCCACAGGGTACAATGAGCAGTTCTTC. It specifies CASSPATGYNEQFF.

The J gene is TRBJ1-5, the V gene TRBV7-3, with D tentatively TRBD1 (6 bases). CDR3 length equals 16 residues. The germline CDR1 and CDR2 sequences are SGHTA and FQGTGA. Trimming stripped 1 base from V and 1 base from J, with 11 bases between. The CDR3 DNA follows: TGTGCCAGCAGCTTAAGAGGTCAGGGGAGCAATCAGCCCCAGCATTTT. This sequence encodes CASSLRGQGSNQPQHF.

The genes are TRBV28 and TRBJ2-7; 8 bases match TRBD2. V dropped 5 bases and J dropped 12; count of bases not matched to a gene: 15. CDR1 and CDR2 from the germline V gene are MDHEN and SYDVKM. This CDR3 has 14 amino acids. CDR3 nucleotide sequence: TGTGCCAGCAGTCCGACTAGCGCGGTATCTATACGGTACTTC. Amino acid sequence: CASSPTSAVSIRYF.

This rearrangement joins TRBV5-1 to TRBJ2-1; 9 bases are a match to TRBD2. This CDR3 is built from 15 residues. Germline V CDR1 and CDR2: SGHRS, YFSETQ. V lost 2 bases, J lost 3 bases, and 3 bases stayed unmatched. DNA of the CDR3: TGCGCCAGCAGCTTTGGCGGGAGGGGCTACAATGAGCAGTTCTTC. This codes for CASSFGGRGYNEQFF.

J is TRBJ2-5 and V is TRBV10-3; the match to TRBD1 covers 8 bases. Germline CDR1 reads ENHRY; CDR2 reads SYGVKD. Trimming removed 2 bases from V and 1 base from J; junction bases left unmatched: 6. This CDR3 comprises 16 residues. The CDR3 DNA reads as TGTGCCATCAGTGAGCCAGGGGGCAGAACCCAAGAGACCCAGTACTTC. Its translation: CAISEPGGRTQETQYF.

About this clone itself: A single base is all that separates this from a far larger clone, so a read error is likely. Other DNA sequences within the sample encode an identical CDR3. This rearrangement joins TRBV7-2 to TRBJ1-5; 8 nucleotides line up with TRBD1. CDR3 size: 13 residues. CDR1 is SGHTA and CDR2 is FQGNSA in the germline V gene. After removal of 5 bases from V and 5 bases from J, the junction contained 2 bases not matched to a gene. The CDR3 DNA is TGTGCCAGCAGCCTACAGGGGGATCAGCCCCAGCATTTT. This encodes CASSLQGDQPQHF. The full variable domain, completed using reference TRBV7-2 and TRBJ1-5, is GAGVSQSPSNKVTEKGKDVELRCDPISGHTALYWYRQSLGQGLEFLIYFQGNSAPDKSGLPSDRFSAERTGGSVSTLTIQRTQQEDSAVYLCASSLQGDQPQHFGDGTRLSIL.

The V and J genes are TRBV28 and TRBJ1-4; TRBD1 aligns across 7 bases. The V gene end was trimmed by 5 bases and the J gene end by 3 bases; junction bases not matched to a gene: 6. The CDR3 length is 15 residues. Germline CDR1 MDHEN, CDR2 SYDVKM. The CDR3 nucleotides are TGTGCCAGCAGTACGCAGGGGGAGGCTAATGAAAAACTGTTTTTT. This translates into CASSTQGEANEKLFF.

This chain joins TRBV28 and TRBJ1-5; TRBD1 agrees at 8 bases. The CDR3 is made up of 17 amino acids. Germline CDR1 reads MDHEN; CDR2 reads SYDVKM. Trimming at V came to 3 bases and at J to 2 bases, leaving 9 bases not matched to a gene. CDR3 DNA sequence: TGTGCCAGCAGTTTCAGCCAGGGGGCCTGGGGCAATCAGCCCCAGCATTTT. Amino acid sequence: CASSFSQGAWGNQPQHF.

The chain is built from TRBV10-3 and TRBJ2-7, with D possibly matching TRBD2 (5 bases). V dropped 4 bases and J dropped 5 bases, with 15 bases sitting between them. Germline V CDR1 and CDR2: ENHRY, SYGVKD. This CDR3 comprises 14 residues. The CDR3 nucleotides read TGTGCCATCAGTGTGGGTGACCCCGGGAACGAGCAGTACTTC. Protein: CAISVGDPGNEQYF.

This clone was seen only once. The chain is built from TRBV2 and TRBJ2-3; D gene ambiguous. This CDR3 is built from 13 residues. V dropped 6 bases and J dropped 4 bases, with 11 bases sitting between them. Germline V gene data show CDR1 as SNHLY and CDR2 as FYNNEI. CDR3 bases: TGTGCCAGCAGAGGCCCCCTCGCAGATACGCAGTATTTT. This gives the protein CASRGPLADTQYF.

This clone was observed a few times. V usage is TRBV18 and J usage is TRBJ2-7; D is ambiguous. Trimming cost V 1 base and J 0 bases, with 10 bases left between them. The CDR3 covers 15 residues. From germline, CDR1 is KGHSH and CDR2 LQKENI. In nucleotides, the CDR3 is TGTGCCAGCTCACCACGACAACCGGGCTCCTACGAGCAGTACTTC. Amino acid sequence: CASSPRQPGSYEQYF.

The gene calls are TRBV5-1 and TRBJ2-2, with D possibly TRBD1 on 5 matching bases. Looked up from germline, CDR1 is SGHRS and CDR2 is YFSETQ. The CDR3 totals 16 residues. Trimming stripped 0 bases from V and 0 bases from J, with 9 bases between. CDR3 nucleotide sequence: TGCGCCAGCAGCTTGGGACAGCTTGCGAACACCGGGGAGCTGTTTTTT. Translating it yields CASSLGQLANTGELFF.

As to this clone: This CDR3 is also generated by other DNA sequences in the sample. The CDR3 nucleotides read TGTGCCAGCAGACCGGACGGAGACTATGGCTACACCTTC. This codes for CASRPDGDYGYTF. The J gene is TRBJ1-2, the V gene TRBV6-5; D gene unclear. CDR3 size: 13 residues. Germline CDR1 MNHEY, CDR2 SVGAGI. V lost 6 bases and J lost 3, with 11 bases in between.

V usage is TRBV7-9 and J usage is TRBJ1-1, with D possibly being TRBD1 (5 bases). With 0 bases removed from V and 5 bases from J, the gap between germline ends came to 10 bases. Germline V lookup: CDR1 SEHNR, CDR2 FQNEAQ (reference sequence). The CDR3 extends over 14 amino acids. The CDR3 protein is CASSLAQGGTEAFF. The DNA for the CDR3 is TGTGCCAGCAGCTTAGCGCAGGGTGGGACTGAAGCTTTCTTT.

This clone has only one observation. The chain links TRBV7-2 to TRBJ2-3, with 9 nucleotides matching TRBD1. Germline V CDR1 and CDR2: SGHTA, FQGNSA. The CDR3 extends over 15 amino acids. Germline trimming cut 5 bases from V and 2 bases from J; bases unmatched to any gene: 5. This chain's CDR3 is CASSPDRGTTDTQYF. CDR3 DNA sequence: TGTGCCAGCAGCCCAGACAGGGGGACCACAGATACGCAGTATTTT. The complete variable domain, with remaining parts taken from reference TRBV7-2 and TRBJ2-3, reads GAGVSQSPSNKVTEKGKDVELRCDPISGHTALYWYRQSLGQGLEFLIYFQGNSAPDKSGLPSDRFSAERTGGSVSTLTIQRTQQEDSAVYLCASSPDRGTTDTQYFGPGTRLTVL.

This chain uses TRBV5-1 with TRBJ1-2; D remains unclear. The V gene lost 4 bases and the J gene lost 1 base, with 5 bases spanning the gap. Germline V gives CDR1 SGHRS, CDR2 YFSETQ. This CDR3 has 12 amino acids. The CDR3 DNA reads TGCGCCAGCAGCGGGGTTAACTATGGCTACACCTTC. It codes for CASSGVNYGYTF.

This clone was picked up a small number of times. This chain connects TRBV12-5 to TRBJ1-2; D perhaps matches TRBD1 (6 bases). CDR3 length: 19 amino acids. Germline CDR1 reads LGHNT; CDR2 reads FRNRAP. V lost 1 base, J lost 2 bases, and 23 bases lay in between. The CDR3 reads CASGLALTVGGGQNYGYTF. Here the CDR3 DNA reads TGTGCTAGTGGTTTGGCCCTAACGGTTGGGGGCGGACAAAACTATGGCTACACCTTC.

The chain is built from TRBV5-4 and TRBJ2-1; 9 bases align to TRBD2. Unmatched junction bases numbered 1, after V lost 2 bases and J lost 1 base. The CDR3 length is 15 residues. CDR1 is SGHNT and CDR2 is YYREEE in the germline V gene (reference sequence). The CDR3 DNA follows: TGTGCCAGCAGCTTAAGCGGGGGGTCCTACAATGAGCAGTTCTTC. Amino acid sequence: CASSLSGGSYNEQFF.

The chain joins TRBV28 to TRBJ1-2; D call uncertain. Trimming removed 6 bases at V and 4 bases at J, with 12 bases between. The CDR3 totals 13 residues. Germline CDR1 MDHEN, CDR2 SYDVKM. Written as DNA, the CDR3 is TGTGCCAGCAGCCCTCCCCTTAGCTATGGCTACACCTTC. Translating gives CASSPPLSYGYTF.

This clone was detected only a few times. The chain's CDR3 is CASSFPSGTNEQFF. CDR3 nucleotide sequence: TGTGCCAGCAGTTTCCCTAGCGGGACCAATGAGCAGTTCTTC. This rearrangement joins TRBV28 to TRBJ2-1; 9 bases are shared with TRBD2. Germline V gene sequence: CDR1 MDHEN, CDR2 SYDVKM. The CDR3 spans 14 residues. With 3 bases clipped from V and 6 bases from J, the junction kept 3 bases outside the gene matches.

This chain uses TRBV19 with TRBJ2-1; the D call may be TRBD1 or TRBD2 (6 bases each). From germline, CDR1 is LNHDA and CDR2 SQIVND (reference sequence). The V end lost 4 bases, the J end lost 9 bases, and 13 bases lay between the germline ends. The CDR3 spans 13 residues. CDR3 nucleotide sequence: TGTGCCAGTAGTAAGGTGGGGGGCGTTGAGCAGTTCTTC. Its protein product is CASSKVGGVEQFF.

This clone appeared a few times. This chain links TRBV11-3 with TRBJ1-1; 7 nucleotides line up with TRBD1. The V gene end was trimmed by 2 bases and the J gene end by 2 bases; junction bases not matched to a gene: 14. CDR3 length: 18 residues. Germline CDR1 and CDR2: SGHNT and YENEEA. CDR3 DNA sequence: TGTGCCAGCAGCTTACAGGAGAGGGGGCGTGGGGTAAACACTGAAGCTTTCTTT. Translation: CASSLQERGRGVNTEAFF.

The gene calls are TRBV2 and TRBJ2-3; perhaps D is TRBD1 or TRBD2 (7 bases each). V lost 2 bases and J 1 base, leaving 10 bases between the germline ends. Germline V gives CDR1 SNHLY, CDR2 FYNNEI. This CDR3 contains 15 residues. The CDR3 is CASSESGGGTDTQYF. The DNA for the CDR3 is TGTGCCAGCAGTGAATCAGGGGGGGGCACAGATACGCAGTATTTT.

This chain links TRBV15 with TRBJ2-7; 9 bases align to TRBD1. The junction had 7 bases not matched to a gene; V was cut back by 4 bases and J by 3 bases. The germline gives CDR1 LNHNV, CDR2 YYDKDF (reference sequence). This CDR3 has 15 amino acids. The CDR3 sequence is CATSTGTGGVYEQYF. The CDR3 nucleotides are TGTGCCACCAGCACCGGTACAGGGGGCGTCTACGAGCAGTACTTC.

CDR3 nucleotides: TGCAGCGTTGAAGGGCCGGACAGCCCTACTGAAGCTTTCTTT. It specifies CSVEGPDSPTEAFF. The V call is TRBV29-1, the J call TRBJ1-1; D may be TRBD1 (6 bases). CDR1 and CDR2 from the germline V gene are SQVTM and ANQGSEA. Trimming took 1 base from V and 5 from J, leaving 14 bases between them. The CDR3 extends over 14 amino acids.

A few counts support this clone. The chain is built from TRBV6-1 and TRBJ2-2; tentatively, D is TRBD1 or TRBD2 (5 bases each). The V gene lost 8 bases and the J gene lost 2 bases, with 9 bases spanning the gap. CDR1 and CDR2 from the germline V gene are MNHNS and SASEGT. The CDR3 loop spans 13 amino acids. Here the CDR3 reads CASGGRNTGELFF. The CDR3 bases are TGTGCCAGCGGGGGACGCAACACCGGGGAGCTGTTTTTT.